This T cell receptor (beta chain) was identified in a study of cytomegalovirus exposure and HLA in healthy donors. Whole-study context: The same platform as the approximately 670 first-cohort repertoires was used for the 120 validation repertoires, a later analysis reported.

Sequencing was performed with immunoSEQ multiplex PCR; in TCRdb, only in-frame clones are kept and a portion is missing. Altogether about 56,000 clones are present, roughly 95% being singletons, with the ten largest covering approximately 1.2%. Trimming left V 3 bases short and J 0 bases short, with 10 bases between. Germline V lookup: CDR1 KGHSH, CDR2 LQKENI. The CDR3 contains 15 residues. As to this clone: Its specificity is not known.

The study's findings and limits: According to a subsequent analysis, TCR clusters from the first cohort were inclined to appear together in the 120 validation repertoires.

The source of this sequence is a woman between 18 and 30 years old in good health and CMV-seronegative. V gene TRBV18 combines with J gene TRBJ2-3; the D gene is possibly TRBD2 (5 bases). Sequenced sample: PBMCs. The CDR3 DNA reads TGTGCCAGCTCACCGGGAGACTCTAGCACAGATACGCAGTATTTT. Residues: CASSPGDSSTDTQYF.